Each of the 16 T cell receptor beta chains below was sequenced from the same sample in a study of CD4 and CD8 cells across lung adenocarcinoma regions. TCRdb analysed the PCR reads with MiXCR anew, one entry per CDR3 protein. The table includes fewer than 4,500 distinct CDR3 sequences, 50% to 75% detected once. The sample comprised CD8+ T cells from the margin of a lung tumor. These receptor sequences come from a female donor with lung adenocarcinoma. The CD4 and CD8 labels of this study may be unreliable.

The rearrangement joins TRBV11-3 to TRBJ2-3; TRBD2 aligns across 14 bases. CDR3 size: 16 residues. V was clipped by 3 bases and J by 5 bases; unmatched bases: 4. Germline assignment: CDR1 SGHNT and CDR2 YENEEA. Here the CDR3 DNA reads TGTGCCAGCAGCTTGACTAGCGGGGGGGCAGAAGATACGCAGTATTTT. Translated, it gives CASSLTSGGAEDTQYF.

The gene calls are TRBV7-2 and TRBJ2-3, with D maybe TRBD2 (5 bases). The germline CDR1 and CDR2 sequences are SGHTA and FQGNSA. The CDR3 loop spans 14 amino acids. This CDR3 reads CAGTGVGGQDTQYF. The CDR3 DNA sequence: TGTGCGGGCACCGGGGTGGGTGGCCAAGATACGCAGTATTTT. Full variable domain (rest looked up from reference TRBV7-2 and TRBJ2-3): GAGVSQSPSNKVTEKGKDVELRCDPISGHTALYWYRQSLGQGLEFLIYFQGNSAPDKSGLPSDRFSAERTGGSVSTLTIQRTQQEDSAVYLCAGTGVGGQDTQYFGPGTRLTVL.

The rearrangement joins TRBV11-3 to TRBJ2-1; D is ambiguous. The length of the CDR3 is 14 residues. Germline V gene data show CDR1 as SGHNT and CDR2 as YENEEA. The V end was cut by 1 base, the J end by 3 bases, with 7 bases between. Here the CDR3 DNA reads TGTGCCAGCAGCTTAGGCGGCAGCTACAATGAGCAGTTCTTC. It is translated as CASSLGGSYNEQFF.

This clonotype was seen more than once but under ten times. The V and J genes are TRBV3-1 and TRBJ1-6, with TRBD1 matching 9 bases. The CDR3 has 14 residues. Germline trimming cut 1 base from V and 8 bases from J; bases unmatched to any gene: 0. From germline, CDR1 is LGHDT and CDR2 YNNKEL (reference sequence). CDR3 in amino acids: CASSQGTGDSPLHF. The CDR3 nucleotides are TGTGCCAGCAGCCAAGGGACAGGGGATTCACCCCTCCACTTT.

This chain joins TRBV7-2 and TRBJ2-1; 7 bases line up with TRBD2. The V gene end was trimmed by 2 bases and the J gene end by 6 bases; junction bases not matched to a gene: 1. This CDR3 region has 13 residues. From germline, CDR1 is SGHTA and CDR2 FQGNSA. The CDR3, as DNA: TGTGCCAGCAGCTTAAGACTAGCCAATGAGCAGTTCTTC. Amino acids: CASSLRLANEQFF.

The CDR3 DNA sequence: TGTGCCAGCAGTGAAGCGGTGAGCGTCAATGAGCAGTTCTTC. Translated: CASSEAVSVNEQFF. The chain is built from TRBV6-1 and TRBJ2-1, with D unresolved. The V end lost 0 bases, the J end lost 6 bases, and 9 bases lay between the germline ends. The CDR3 length is 14 residues. Per germline, CDR1 MNHNS and CDR2 SASEGT.

The chain uses TRBV6-1 and TRBJ2-1, with 10 bases that match TRBD1. Germline CDR1 MNHNS, CDR2 SASEGT. Trimming took 7 bases from V and 6 from J; bases not matched to a gene: 6. The CDR3 totals 14 residues. CDR3 residues: CASKWDRGFNEQFF. CDR3 nucleotides: TGTGCCAGCAAGTGGGACAGGGGCTTCAATGAGCAGTTCTTC.

Worth noting for this clonotype: Lacking the conserved final phenylalanine or tryptophan, this CDR3 likely reflects a read error. V and J are TRBV12-3 or TRBV12-4 and TRBJ2-5; 10 bases line up with TRBD2. Matching the DNA end better, TRBJ2-1 makes the J call doubtful. This CDR3 contains 21 residues. The CDR3 sequence: CASSLGQGVLAGEGEQETQFL. CDR3 nucleotide sequence: TGTGCCAGCAGTTTAGGGCAGGGGGTTCTAGCGGGAGAGGGGGAGCAAGAGACCCAGTTCTTG.

About this clonotype itself: One junction end does not reproduce the germline sequence, and a read error may be involved. The chain combines TRBV6-4 with TRBJ2-3; D assignment may be TRBD1 or TRBD2 (6 bases each). The germline V gene encodes CDR1 MRHNA and CDR2 SNTAGT. The length of the CDR3 is 16 residues. The CDR3 DNA sequence: TGTGCCAGCAGGGGGACTGGGGGGCGTGACCAAGATACGCAGTATTTC. It translates to CASRGTGGRDQDTQYF.

The CDR3 reads CASSQGETQYF. In DNA form, the CDR3 reads TGTGCCAGCAGCCAAGGGGAGACCCAGTACTTC. V usage is TRBV7-3 and J usage is TRBJ2-5; D uncertain. This CDR3 region has 11 residues. V was trimmed by 5 bases and J by 5 bases, leaving 6 bases between them. Germline CDR1 SGHTA, CDR2 FQGTGA.

This clonotype came up once. The rearrangement uses TRBV6-5 and TRBJ2-1, with D unclear. Trimming stripped 2 bases from V and 8 bases from J, with 10 bases between. Germline V gene sequence: CDR1 MNHEY, CDR2 SVGAGI. This CDR3 is 13 amino acids long. The CDR3 sequence is CASSYSHRDEQFF. CDR3 nucleotides: TGTGCCAGCAGTTACAGCCATCGGGATGAGCAGTTCTTC.

Relative to its sample, this clonotype is large (0.1 to 1%). The chain's CDR3 is CAITHPRDREVRGYTF. The CDR3 DNA is TGTGCCATCACTCACCCCCGGGACAGGGAAGTGCGTGGCTACACCTTC. The chain carries TRBV10-3 and TRBJ1-2, with 9 nucleotides matching TRBD1. Germline values: CDR1 ENHRY, CDR2 SYGVKD. The CDR3 is 16 amino acids. Losses at the gene ends were 7 bases for V and 7 bases for J; bases not matched to a gene: 16.

V usage is TRBV10-2 and J usage is TRBJ2-1; 12 bases map to TRBD2. The CDR3 spans 14 residues. V lost 3 bases to trimming and J lost 7 bases; unmatched junction nucleotides: 1. CDR1 and CDR2 (germline): WSHSY, SAAADI. CDR3 residues: CASSELAGGNEQFF. In nucleotides, the CDR3 is TGCGCCAGCAGTGAACTAGCGGGAGGAAATGAGCAGTTCTTC.

Details on this clonotype: At one end the junction does not follow the germline gene, possibly because of a read error. The rearrangement links TRBV5-8 to TRBJ2-2; maybe TRBD1 (6 bases). The CDR3 runs to 16 residues. Germline V lookup: CDR1 SGHTS, CDR2 YDEGEE. CDR3 loop: CASSRGQTSNTEEQFF. Here the CDR3 DNA reads TGTGCCAGCAGTCGGGGACAAACGTCGAACACAGAGGAGCAGTTTTTT.

This clonotype appeared once. The gene calls are TRBV6-1 and TRBJ2-6; D is tentatively TRBD1 or TRBD2 (5 bases each). Trimming took off 7 bases at V and 1 base at J, with 8 bases between the two ends. Germline values: CDR1 MNHNS, CDR2 SASEGT. This CDR3 comprises 14 residues. CDR3 region: CASIWGSGANVLTF. The CDR3 DNA reads as TGTGCCAGCATCTGGGGGTCTGGGGCCAACGTCCTGACTTTC.

By proportion, this clonotype is large. CDR3 nucleotide sequence: TGTGCCAGCAGCTTAGGGTCGGGGGGTCGCAATGAGCAGTTCTTC. Its translation: CASSLGSGGRNEQFF. V is TRBV7-2 and J is TRBJ2-1, with 7 nucleotides matching TRBD2. Germline-derived CDR1 and CDR2 are SGHTA and FQGNSA. This CDR3 is built from 15 residues. The J segment lost 6 bases and the V segment lost 1 base, leaving 6 bases of the junction unmatched.